The present T cell receptor beta chain was sequenced within a study of cytomegalovirus exposure and HLA in healthy donors. For the study at large: A prior study identified approximately 120 million unique TCR beta sequences from about 180 million T cells. The study's findings and limits: Later genetic work tied a missense DCLRE1C variant to beta-chain V and J trimming. Rare TCR sequences predominated, though certain public TCRs were found in many donors.

PCR involved 60 Vbeta and 13 Jbeta primers. Libraries were prepared by immunoSEQ multiplex PCR; TCRdb keeps only in-frame clonotypes and omits some of them. Recorded here are tens of thousands of clones; the top ten clones represent around 12%. In germline, CDR1 is MRHNA, CDR2 SNTAGT. This CDR3 contains 15 residues. The ends were cut back, 0 bases at V and 0 bases at J, with 7 bases in the middle. With regard to this clone: Its antigen is unidentified.

V gene TRBV6-4 combines with J gene TRBJ2-3; D perhaps matches TRBD1 (5 bases). Sequencing was performed on PBMCs. The receptor's source is a young man in good health and CMV-seropositive. The CDR3 nucleotides are TGTGCCAGCAGTGACTCTCAGGGTAGCACAGATACGCAGTATTTT. Its protein is CASSDSQGSTDTQYF.